The source of this T cell receptor beta chain is a study of blood T cell repertoires in COVID-19. Study-wide context: In each case, the material was cDNA or gDNA derived from T cells, B-cell-depleted T cells, or PBMCs.

This clone was counted a few times. As handled by the study authors: Amplification with reference gene primers provided the estimates of nucleated cell counts. Profiled with immunoSEQ multiplex PCR; TCRdb holds only in-frame clones, not every one. The DNA was the basis for D and trimming; V, J and clone size are from that table. The sample has nearly 300,000 clones; roughly 86% are singletons. Germline-derived CDR1 and CDR2 are SGHVS and FQNEAQ. V was shortened by 1 base and J by 10 bases, with 17 bases between the two germline ends. This CDR3 comprises 15 residues. Sequenced material: PBMCs or T cells enriched from blood (not recorded which). The sequence was collected from a woman in her forties or fifties who had been exposed to COVID-19. The chain carries TRBV7-8 and TRBJ2-1, with D possibly matching TRBD2 (7 bases). CDR3 in DNA: TGTGCCAGCAGCTTAGGAGGGGGGGGCATAGAAGAGCAGTTCTTC. Translated, it gives CASSLGGGGIEEQFF.